The 5 T cell receptor beta chains listed next were all sequenced from one sample in a study of cytomegalovirus exposure and HLA in healthy donors. PCR was performed using 60 Vbeta and 13 Jbeta primers. Clones were sequenced by immunoSEQ multiplex PCR, and TCRdb holds only the in-frame ones, with some missing. The data hold 95,000 to 150,000 clones, with around 86% observed a single time. The sequencing input was PBMCs. These TCRs come from a man aged 25 to 40 in good health and CMV-seronegative.

This clone was recorded only once. Written as DNA, the CDR3 is TGTGCCAGCAGGTTCGGGGGGGCCTACAATGAGCAGTTCTTC. Translating gives CASRFGGAYNEQFF. The chain uses TRBV7-9 and TRBJ2-1; TRBD2 aligns across 8 bases. CDR3 length equals 14 residues. Germline-derived CDR1 and CDR2 are SEHNR and FQNEAQ (reference sequence). The junction had 3 bases not matched to a gene; V was cut back by 6 bases and J by 2 bases.

The V and J genes are TRBV6-5 and TRBJ1-1, with a weak D call TRBD1 (5 bases). Germline CDR1 is MNHEY and CDR2 is SVGAGI. Trimming left V 2 bases short and J 0 bases short, with 7 bases between. This CDR3 region has 14 residues. The CDR3 loop reads CASSYGALNTEAFF. CDR3 coding DNA: TGTGCCAGCAGTTACGGGGCTTTGAACACTGAAGCTTTCTTT.

The J gene is TRBJ2-7, the V gene TRBV11-2; no firm D call. This CDR3 has 13 amino acids. Between the trimmed V and J ends, which lost 5 bases and 2 bases, there was a span of 10 bases. Germline values: CDR1 SGHAT, CDR2 FQNNGV. This chain's CDR3 is CASSPEITYEQYF. The CDR3 DNA sequence: TGTGCCAGCAGCCCTGAGATTACCTACGAGCAGTACTTC.

This clone appeared a few times. The chain recombines TRBV27 with TRBJ2-5, with 10 bases lining up with TRBD2. The CDR3 totals 18 residues. The junction had 12 bases not matched to a gene; V was cut back by 2 bases and J by 3 bases. From germline, CDR1 is MNHEY and CDR2 SMNVEV (reference sequence). CDR3 in DNA: TGTGCCAGCAGTTTAATTGGCCCTAGCGGGGGTTTGGAAGAGACCCAGTACTTC. This gives the protein CASSLIGPSGGLEETQYF.

V and J are TRBV4-1 and TRBJ2-7; 11 bases line up with TRBD2. From germline, CDR1 is MGHRA and CDR2 YSYEKL. The V and J ends lost 0 bases and 1 base, in that order; junction bases with no gene match: 14. This CDR3 has 20 residues. The DNA for the CDR3 is TGCGCCAGCAGCCAAGATCTCGCGAAAGTACTAGCGGGGGTTTCCTACGAGCAGTACTTC. Translating it yields CASSQDLAKVLAGVSYEQYF.